These T cell receptor beta chains were read from a single sample in a study of high-grade serous ovarian cancer treatment subgroups. Profiled with immunoSEQ multiplex PCR; TCRdb holds only in-frame clones, not every one. The profile shows more than 4,000 clones, roughly three quarters of them singletons. The sequenced material came from tumor tissue. The receptors come from a human donor with high-grade serous ovarian cancer. Each CDR3 is given with its conserved first and last residue. D genes are given only for firm matches. For some rows the clone size is stated as once, few or many, or as a class when expanded; others skip it.

NA	TRBV29-1	NA	TRBJ1-4	CSVRDGANEKLFF	TGCAGCGTTCGGGACGGAGCTAATGAAAAACTGTTTTTT
NA	TRBV6-4	NA	TRBJ1-2	CASSDRGRGDYGYTF	TGTGCCAGCAGTGACAGGGGCAGGGGTGACTATGGCTACACCTTC
NA	TRBV4-2	TRBD1	TRBJ2-5	CASSQATGGTETQYF	TGTGCCAGCAGCCAAGCGACAGGGGGCACGGAGACCCAGTACTTC
once	TRBV4-2	TRBD1	TRBJ1-2	CASSLGDREPDNF	TGTGCCAGCAGCCTTGGGGACAGGGAACCCGACAACTTC
once	TRBV7-9	NA	TRBJ2-5	CASSLGTYGETQYF	TGTGCCAGCAGCTTAGGGACTTACGGGGAGACCCAGTACTTC
NA	TRBV7-6	TRBD1	TRBJ2-1	CASSDGQGARNEQFF	TGTGCCAGCAGCGACGGACAGGGGGCTCGGAATGAGCAGTTCTTC
NA	TRBV21-1	NA	TRBJ1-4	CASSKVDRDNEKLFF	TGTGCCAGCAGCAAAGTAGACAGGGATAATGAAAAACTGTTTTTT
NA	TRBV11-2	NA	TRBJ2-5	CASRWGARETQYF	TGTGCCAGCAGGTGGGGGGCGAGAGAGACCCAGTACTTC
NA	TRBV6-5	TRBD2	TRBJ2-7	CASSYPGTSGNEQYF	TGTGCCAGCAGTTACCCCGGGACTAGCGGGAACGAGCAGTACTTC
NA	TRBV7-2	TRBD2	TRBJ2-2	CASSFSGGRLNTGELFF	TGTGCCAGCAGCTTTTCCGGCGGGAGGCTAAACACCGGGGAGCTGTTTTTT
few	TRBV5-5	NA	TRBJ1-2	CASSQQGYGYTF	TGTGCCAGCAGCCAACAGGGCTATGGCTACACCTTC
NA	TRBV28	TRBD1	TRBJ1-2	CASSAGQPDFYGYTF	TGTGCCAGCAGTGCGGGACAGCCGGATTTCTATGGCTACACCTTC
NA	TRBV6-1	NA	TRBJ2-1	CASTVGLGNNEQFF	TGTGCCAGCACTGTTGGATTGGGGAACAATGAGCAGTTCTTC
NA	TRBV27	NA	TRBJ1-2	CASRKELNYGYTF	TGTGCCAGCAGGAAAGAACTCAACTATGGCTACACCTTC
NA	TRBV11-2	NA	TRBJ2-7	CASTLGGGYEQYF	TGTGCCAGCACCCTGGGGGGAGGCTACGAGCAGTACTTC
few	TRBV29-1	NA	TRBJ1-2	CSVVAQDGDGYTF	TGCAGCGTTGTGGCACAAGATGGGGATGGCTACACCTTC
NA	TRBV12-5	TRBD1	TRBJ1-1	CASVRGQGFTEAFF	TGTGCTAGTGTCAGGGGACAGGGTTTTACTGAAGCTTTCTTT
few	TRBV6-4	TRBD1	TRBJ2-5	CASSDGQAGGTQYF	TGTGCCAGCAGTGACGGACAGGCTGGGGGGACCCAGTACTTC
once	TRBV27	NA	TRBJ2-6	CASTPRAFGANVLTF	TGTGCCAGTACTCCAAGGGCCTTTGGGGCCAACGTCCTGACTTTC
large	TRBV7-2	NA	TRBJ1-1	CASSLEGFTEAFF	TGTGCCAGCAGCTTAGAGGGGTTCACTGAAGCTTTCTTT
NA	TRBV25-1	NA	TRBJ2-1	CASSEFRGDNEQFF	TGTGCCAGCAGTGAATTCCGGGGTGACAATGAGCAGTTCTTC
NA	TRBV11-3	NA	TRBJ2-1	CASSPKGRSDQFF	TGTGCCAGCAGCCCGAAGGGTCGATCCGACCAGTTCTTC
NA	TRBV2	NA	TRBJ1-1	CASRRDGGSATEAFF	TGTGCCAGCAGGAGGGACGGTGGGTCGGCCACTGAAGCTTTCTTT
NA	TRBV30	NA	TRBJ1-4	CAWSEGVWNEKLFF	TGTGCCTGGAGTGAAGGGGTTTGGAATGAAAAACTGTTTTTT
NA	TRBV7-2	NA	TRBJ2-1	CASSFRRINEQFF	TGTGCCAGCAGCTTCCGTAGGATCAATGAGCAGTTCTTC
NA	TRBV4-1	NA	TRBJ1-5	CASSQDPGWLQPQHF	TGCGCCAGCAGCCAAGACCCGGGTTGGCTTCAGCCCCAGCATTTT
NA	TRBV5-6	NA	TRBJ2-3	CASSFLSQNTDTQYF	TGTGCCAGCAGCTTTTTGTCCCAGAACACAGATACGCAGTATTTT
NA	TRBV27	TRBD2	TRBJ2-1	CASSQLGLAGPYNEQFF	TGTGCCAGCAGTCAACTGGGGCTAGCGGGTCCCTACAATGAGCAGTTCTTC
NA	TRBV28	TRBD1	TRBJ1-6	CASRLRTGGSRVSYNSPLHF	TGTGCCAGCAGACTAAGAACAGGGGGTTCTAGAGTATCCTATAATTCACCCCTCCACTTT
NA	TRBV27	NA	TRBJ1-6	CASSLIYWRRDNINSPLHF	TGTGCCAGCAGTTTAATCTATTGGCGGAGAGACAATATTAATTCACCCCTCCACTTT
once	TRBV10-3	TRBD2	TRBJ2-3	CAISEPGRVGTDTQYF	TGTGCCATCAGTGAACCCGGGAGGGTGGGCACAGATACGCAGTATTTT
NA	TRBV5-1	NA	TRBJ1-1	CASSPVVRSEAFF	TGCGCCAGCAGCCCGGTAGTGAGGTCAGAAGCTTTCTTT
NA	TRBV7-9	TRBD2	TRBJ2-1	CASSLDGLAGASYNEQFF	TGTGCCAGCAGCTTAGATGGACTAGCGGGAGCTTCTTACAATGAGCAGTTCTTC
NA	TRBV30	NA	TRBJ1-2	CAWSVRSLDYTF	TGTGCCTGGAGTGTGCGAAGCTTGGACTACACCTTC
NA	TRBV7-2	NA	TRBJ1-3	CASSLGPVGRAGNTIYF	TGTGCCAGCAGCTTAGGTCCCGTAGGCAGGGCCGGAAACACCATATATTTT
NA	TRBV7-9	NA	TRBJ2-3	CASSYLGRALTDTQYF	TGTGCCAGCAGCTACCTGGGAAGGGCCCTCACAGATACGCAGTATTTT
NA	TRBV5-4	NA	TRBJ1-1	CASSPSRGFDTEAFF	TGTGCCAGCAGCCCGAGTCGAGGCTTTGACACTGAAGCTTTCTTT
NA	TRBV4-1	NA	TRBJ2-5	CASSQDPLATQETQYF	TGCGCCAGCAGCCAAGATCCGCTAGCGACACAAGAGACCCAGTACTTC
NA	TRBV10-2	TRBD2	TRBJ2-5	CASTEGLADQETQYF	TGCGCCAGCACCGAGGGACTAGCGGATCAAGAGACCCAGTACTTC
once	TRBV12-5	NA	TRBJ2-3	CASGFQAGSTDTQYF	TGTGCTAGTGGTTTCCAGGCGGGGAGCACAGATACGCAGTATTTT
NA	TRBV29-1	TRBD1	TRBJ2-2	CSVQTGGTGELFF	TGCAGCGTCCAGACAGGGGGCACCGGGGAGCTGTTTTTT
once	TRBV7-2	NA	TRBJ1-5	CASSLSGPNQPQHF	TGTGCCAGCAGCTTATCAGGGCCCAATCAGCCCCAGCATTTT
once	TRBV11-1	NA	TRBJ2-5	CASRQDEAQETQYF	TGTGCCAGCAGACAGGACGAGGCTCAAGAGACCCAGTACTTC
NA	TRBV4-2	NA	TRBJ1-1	CASSFSETEAFF	TGTGCCAGCAGCTTTAGTGAGACTGAAGCTTTCTTT
NA	TRBV6-5	NA	TRBJ1-1	CASSYSQGYTEAFF	TGTGCCAGCAGTTACTCCCAGGGGTACACTGAAGCTTTCTTT
NA	TRBV6-1	NA	TRBJ2-7	CASSEAQGSFYEQYF	TGTGCCAGCAGTGAAGCGCAGGGGTCTTTCTACGAGCAGTACTTC
NA	TRBV20-1	NA	TRBJ1-2	CSASMVGGYTF	TGCAGTGCTTCGATGGTGGGGGGCTACACCTTC
NA	TRBV7-7	TRBD1	TRBJ1-4	CASSRDRGEKLFF	TGTGCTAGCAGTCGGGACAGGGGCGAAAAACTGTTTTTT
NA	TRBV27	TRBD1	TRBJ2-1	CASSPNRDSYYNEQFF	TGTGCCAGCAGCCCAAACCGGGACAGCTACTACAATGAGCAGTTCTTC
NA	TRBV6-5	TRBD2	TRBJ2-1	CASSYWLGAGVNEQFF	TGTGCCAGCAGTTACTGGTTGGGAGCGGGAGTGAATGAGCAGTTCTTC
once	TRBV7-9	TRBD1	TRBJ1-2	CASSLLFSGQGYGYTF	TGTGCCAGCAGCTTATTATTTTCGGGACAGGGGTATGGCTACACCTTC
few	TRBV18	TRBD1	TRBJ2-2	CASSQLGTGTGELFF	TGTGCCAGCTCGCAACTTGGGACAGGGACAGGGGAGCTGTTTTTT
NA	TRBV9	NA	TRBJ2-2	CASSRNTGELFF	TGTGCCAGCAGTCGGAACACCGGGGAGCTGTTTTTT
few	TRBV28	NA	TRBJ1-2	CASSLSVLDGYTF	TGTGCCAGCAGTTTATCGGTTTTGGATGGCTACACCTTC
NA	TRBV7-9	TRBD1	TRBJ1-2	CASSPDRVFGYTF	TGTGCCAGCAGCCCAGACAGGGTTTTTGGCTACACCTTC
NA	TRBV7-9	TRBD1	TRBJ2-1	CASSLNPGTGYNEQFF	TGTGCCAGCAGCTTAAACCCCGGGACAGGGTACAATGAGCAGTTCTTC
NA	TRBV7-9	NA	TRBJ1-1	CASSNKNPVNTEAFF	TGTGCCAGCAGCAATAAAAATCCAGTGAACACTGAAGCTTTCTTT
NA	TRBV27	NA	TRBJ1-5	CASRNTGNQPQHF	TGTGCCAGCAGAAATACGGGCAATCAGCCCCAGCATTTT